The 27 T cell receptor beta chains given below trace back to one sample, sequenced in a study of long-term antiretroviral therapy in people with HIV. At survey level, the immunoSEQ assay was run in its v3.0 version. Sequenced by immunoSEQ multiplex PCR; TCRdb stores in-frame clones only, minus some. This table holds roughly 18,000 clones, 80% found once. The sample here was unsorted PBMCs, taken 2.9 years after starting antiretroviral therapy. The receptors shown here come from a woman in her twenties or thirties with HIV.

The CDR3 spells CSAGQGTTEAFF. The CDR3 coding sequence is TGCAGCGCAGGACAGGGAACCACTGAAGCTTTCTTT. The chain carries TRBV29-1 and TRBJ1-1, with 8 bases identical to TRBD1. Looked up from germline, CDR1 is SQVTM and CDR2 is ANQGSEA. The CDR3 loop spans 12 amino acids. V lost 7 bases and J lost 4; bases outside the gene matches: 5. Combining the CDR3 with reference TRBV29-1 and TRBJ1-1 gives the whole variable domain SAVISQKPSRDICQRGTSLTIQCQVDSQVTMMFWYRQQPGQSLTLIATANQGSEATYESGFVIDKFPISRPNLTFSTLTVSNMSPEDSSIYLCSAGQGTTEAFFGQGTRLTVV.

The rearrangement links TRBV19 to TRBJ1-4; TRBD1 matches at 11 bases. From germline, CDR1 is LNHDA and CDR2 SQIVND (reference sequence). The J segment lost 7 bases and the V segment lost 4 bases, leaving 14 bases of the junction unmatched. There are 18 residues in the CDR3. The CDR3, as DNA: TGTGCCAGTAGTAGCCGGGACAGGGGGACAGGTGTTCGTGAAAAACTGTTTTTT. Amino acids: CASSSRDRGTGVREKLFF.

This rearrangement joins TRBV28 to TRBJ1-2; 7 bases agree with TRBD1. Germline-derived CDR1 and CDR2 are MDHEN and SYDVKM. V dropped 6 bases and J dropped 3; count of bases not matched to a gene: 7. CDR3 size: 14 residues. CDR3 nucleotide sequence: TGTGCCAGCAGCCCCCCCGGGACAGACTATGGCTACACCTTC. Translated, it gives CASSPPGTDYGYTF.

The CDR3 bases are TGTGCCAGCAGAATTCAGGTTGGTTGGGAAGCTTTCTTT. This encodes CASRIQVGWEAFF. V gene TRBV6-5 combines with J gene TRBJ1-1; unclear D gene. The germline CDR1 and CDR2 sequences are MNHEY and SVGAGI. Between the trimmed V and J ends, which lost 6 bases and 8 bases, there was a span of 16 bases. This CDR3 region has 13 residues.

The chain joins TRBV18 to TRBJ2-5; no clear D. CDR3 length: 15 amino acids. Germline CDR1 KGHSH, CDR2 LQKENI. The ends were cut back, 2 bases at V and 5 bases at J, with 15 bases in the middle. The CDR3 DNA follows: TGTGCCAGCTCACCAAGGCAGACCTCCGGCGAGACCCAGTACTTC. This gives the protein CASSPRQTSGETQYF.

The chain couples TRBV7-2 to TRBJ1-1; D uncertain. Germline CDR1 and CDR2: SGHTA and FQGNSA. V was clipped by 3 bases and J by 0 bases, with 8 bases between them. The CDR3 runs to 14 residues. The CDR3 bases are TGTGCCAGCAGCTTCTCTCCCCTGAACACTGAAGCTTTCTTT. Translation: CASSFSPLNTEAFF.

This clone turned up a few times. This chain links TRBV6-1 with TRBJ1-2, with a tentative D call TRBD1 (6 bases). Germline values: CDR1 MNHNS, CDR2 SASEGT. Between the trimmed V and J ends, which lost 0 bases and 4 bases, there was a span of 12 bases. The CDR3 is 15 amino acids. The CDR3: CASSEAETGIYGYTF. The CDR3 region has the DNA TGTGCCAGCAGTGAAGCGGAGACAGGCATCTATGGCTACACCTTC.

In nucleotides, the CDR3 is TGTGCCAGTAGTAGAATAGGACAGGGGAACACTGAAGCTTTCTTT. Translated, it gives CASSRIGQGNTEAFF. The chain recombines TRBV19 with TRBJ1-1, with 8 bases identical to TRBD1. This CDR3 region has 15 residues. V trimming: 4 bases; J trimming: 1 base; junction bases outside the gene matches: 5. The germline V gene has CDR1 LNHDA and CDR2 SQIVND (reference sequence).

The chain combines TRBV7-2 with TRBJ1-1; unclear D gene. CDR1 is SGHTA, CDR2 FQGNSA, per germline. This CDR3 spans 13 amino acids. V gave up 6 bases and J gave up 3 bases, with 11 bases separating them. The CDR3 sequence is CASRWGPDTEAFF. The CDR3 DNA reads TGTGCCAGCAGATGGGGTCCGGACACTGAAGCTTTCTTT.

The rearrangement links TRBV19 to TRBJ2-1; 7 bases agree with TRBD2. The CDR3 consists of 13 residues. CDR1 LNHDA and CDR2 SQIVND come from the germline V gene (reference sequence). The V and J ends lost 3 bases and 8 bases, in that order; junction bases with no gene match: 4. The DNA for the CDR3 is TGTGCCAGTAGTATCCTAGCGGCCTATGAGCAGTTCTTC. It encodes CASSILAAYEQFF.

This rearrangement joins TRBV7-6 to TRBJ1-4; TRBD1 matches at 8 bases. The CDR3 contains 13 residues. Germline V lookup: CDR1 SGHVS, CDR2 FNYEAQ. J lost 9 bases, V lost 1 base, and 1 base had no gene match. CDR3 amino acids: CASSLGQGKKLFF. The CDR3, as DNA: TGTGCCAGCAGCTTAGGACAGGGGAAAAAACTGTTTTTT.

V usage is TRBV5-1 and J usage is TRBJ1-1, with D hard to call. CDR1 and CDR2 (germline): SGHRS, YFSETQ. This CDR3 region has 14 residues. The germline V and J ends were trimmed by 4 bases and 1 base, with 11 bases remaining between them. The CDR3 DNA follows: TGCGCCAGCAGCCGGGCCCAGGAGAACACTGAAGCTTTCTTT. Translated, it gives CASSRAQENTEAFF.

This sequence joins TRBV5-1 and TRBJ1-2; TRBD1 is a possible D gene (6 bases). V lost 0 bases to trimming and J lost 6 bases, with 12 bases between them. Germline V gene sequence: CDR1 SGHRS, CDR2 YFSETQ. CDR3 length equals 14 residues. CDR3 sequence reads: CASSLGTGSDGYTF. The DNA for the CDR3 is TGCGCCAGCAGCTTGGGTACAGGGTCGGATGGCTACACCTTC.

The chain uses TRBV2 and TRBJ1-2; 12 nucleotides match TRBD1. The CDR3 spans 16 residues. The V gene's germline CDR1 is SNHLY and CDR2 FYNNEI. V was clipped by 5 bases and J by 2 bases; unmatched bases: 6. The CDR3 reads CASSRDRGRVNYGYTF. CDR3 in DNA: TGTGCCAGCAGTCGGGACAGGGGGCGTGTGAACTATGGCTACACCTTC. The variable domain in full, with the rest retrieved from reference TRBV2 and TRBJ1-2, is EPEVTQTPSHQVTQMGQEVILRCVPISNHLYFYWYRQILGQKVEFLVSFYNNEISEKSEIFDDQFSVERPDGSNFTLKIRSTKLEDSAMYFCASSRDRGRVNYGYTFGSGTRLTVV.

The chain links TRBV11-2 to TRBJ2-2; 11 nucleotides agree with TRBD2. CDR3 length: 16 amino acids. In germline, CDR1 is SGHAT, CDR2 FQNNGV. The junction had 3 bases not matched to a gene; V was cut back by 1 base and J by 5 bases. This CDR3 is CASSLGLAGNTGELFF. DNA of the CDR3: TGTGCCAGCAGCTTAGGACTAGCGGGGAATACCGGGGAGCTGTTTTTT.

The chain couples TRBV5-5 to TRBJ1-2; no clear D gene. This CDR3 is 11 amino acids long. Germline CDR1 reads SGHKS; CDR2 reads YYEKEE (reference sequence). The germline V and J ends were trimmed by 1 base and 8 bases, with 6 bases remaining between them. The CDR3 is CASSLLRGYTF. CDR3 sequence (DNA): TGTGCCAGCAGCTTGTTACGGGGCTACACCTTC.

The chain uses TRBV19 and TRBJ1-1; perhaps TRBD1 as D (6 bases). Per germline, CDR1 LNHDA and CDR2 SQIVND (reference sequence). This CDR3 has 13 residues. Trimming removed 7 bases at V and 1 base at J, with 10 bases between. CDR3 nucleotide sequence: TGTGCCAGTAAAGGGGGAAAGAACACTGAAGCTTTCTTT. Amino acids: CASKGGKNTEAFF.

This chain joins TRBV27 and TRBJ1-2; 7 bases fit TRBD1. Trimming at V came to 5 bases and at J to 6 bases, leaving 9 bases not matched to a gene. This CDR3 comprises 14 residues. Per germline, CDR1 MNHEY and CDR2 SMNVEV (reference sequence). The CDR3 reads CASSDRANTDGYTF. DNA for the CDR3: TGTGCCAGCAGTGACAGGGCCAATACTGATGGCTACACCTTC.

This chain links TRBV6-6 with TRBJ2-5; TRBD2 matches at 8 bases. This CDR3 region has 14 residues. Germline V CDR1 and CDR2: MNHNY, SVGAGI (reference sequence). V shed 4 bases, J shed 5 bases, and the junction held 6 bases outside the gene matches. The chain's CDR3 is CASSFGTSGETQYF. Written as DNA, the CDR3 is TGTGCCAGCAGTTTCGGGACTAGTGGGGAGACCCAGTACTTC.

The chain is built from TRBV14 and TRBJ1-5; 7 bases are shared with TRBD1. CDR3 size: 16 residues. The V and J ends lost 4 bases and 4 bases, in that order; junction bases with no gene match: 10. Germline lookup yields CDR1 SGHDN and CDR2 FVKESK. The CDR3, as DNA: TGTGCCAGCAGCCCGGGGGGAGACAGGGCAAATCAGCCCCAGCATTTT. It yields the protein CASSPGGDRANQPQHF.

The gene calls are TRBV27 and TRBJ1-1, with D possibly being TRBD1 (5 bases). The CDR3 length is 17 residues. Germline CDR1 and CDR2: MNHEY and SMNVEV (reference sequence). V shed 5 bases and J shed 5 bases, with 24 bases lying between them. DNA for the CDR3: TGTGCCAGCAGTGGGCTCCCCACGACAGAGTGGAGGACTGAAGCTTTCTTT. This gives the protein CASSGLPTTEWRTEAFF.

The rearrangement uses TRBV4-2 and TRBJ1-4; no reliable D call. The V gene's germline CDR1 is LGHNA and CDR2 YNFKEQ. Between the trimmed V and J ends, which lost 0 bases and 7 bases, there was a span of 9 bases. This CDR3 is 14 amino acids long. The CDR3 here is CASSQDVKGEKLFF. The CDR3 coding sequence is TGTGCCAGCAGCCAAGATGTGAAGGGTGAAAAACTGTTTTTT.

This clone was seen more than once but under ten times. V and J are TRBV18 and TRBJ2-5; possible D gene TRBD1, 5 bases. CDR1 KGHSH and CDR2 LQKENI come from the germline V gene. The V gene lost 1 base and the J gene lost 5 bases, with 8 bases spanning the gap. CDR3 length: 13 residues. CDR3: CASSPLQGETQYF. CDR3 DNA sequence: TGTGCCAGCTCACCACTGCAGGGCGAGACCCAGTACTTC.

The genes are TRBV5-4 and TRBJ2-1; 9 positions agree with TRBD1. V gave up 3 bases and J gave up 6 bases; unmatched junction bases: 10. Germline loops: CDR1 SGHNT, CDR2 YYREEE (reference sequence). The CDR3 is 16 residues long. CDR3 residues: CASSYSTGQGINEQFF. In DNA, the CDR3 is TGTGCCAGCAGCTATAGTACGGGACAGGGAATCAATGAGCAGTTCTTC.

This clone was recorded once. This chain links TRBV10-2 with TRBJ1-1; 7 bases agree with TRBD1. The CDR3 is made up of 16 amino acids. CDR1 WSHSY and CDR2 SAAADI come from the germline V gene. Trimming took 3 bases from V and 1 from J; bases not matched to a gene: 8. DNA for the CDR3: TGCGCCAGCAGTGACAACAGGGGAAGTTCGAACACTGAAGCTTTCTTT. This codes for CASSDNRGSSNTEAFF.

This rearrangement joins TRBV14 to TRBJ2-2, with 10 bases identical to TRBD2. The CDR3 length is 16 residues. The germline gives CDR1 SGHDN, CDR2 FVKESK. Trimming removed 5 bases from V and 5 bases from J; junction bases left unmatched: 8. The CDR3 is CASSYPTSGVTGELFF. CDR3 nucleotides: TGTGCCAGCAGCTACCCTACTAGCGGGGTAACCGGGGAGCTGTTTTTT.

As for this clone: The junction differs from germline at one of its ends, possibly a read error. J is TRBJ1-2 and V is TRBV30; 7 bases align to TRBD1. The CDR3 contains 11 residues. The V gene's germline CDR1 is GTSNPN and CDR2 SVGIG (reference sequence). The CDR3, as DNA: TGTGCCTGGATTCGGGACAGCCATGTCCGCTTC. Translating it yields CAWIRDSHVRF.